A selection of T cell receptor beta chains follows, all from one sample in a study of blood T cell repertoires in COVID-19. Assay used: immunoSEQ multiplex PCR; TCRdb lists only in-frame clones, some missing. The data contain around 300,000 clones, approximately 90% of them singletons. The sequencing sample was made of peripheral blood. These receptors all come from a woman aged 25 to 45 with COVID-19, enrolled during active disease. Each CDR3 is given with its conserved first and last residue. A D gene is named only where the DNA matches it firmly. Where a row states a size, it is once, few, many or the class of an expanded clone; other rows omit it.

size: .
J: TRBJ1-5
D: .
V: TRBV28
CDR3: CASRPSIGSNQPQHF
DNA: TGTGCCAGCAGACCTTCAATCGGGAGCAATCAGCCCCAGCATTTT

size: .
J: TRBJ2-1
D: TRBD2
V: TRBV6-5
CDR3: CASSYGGSSYNEQFF
DNA: TGTGCCAGCAGTTACGGCGGGAGCTCCTACAATGAGCAGTTCTTC

size: .
J: TRBJ2-1
D: TRBD2
V: TRBV11-2
CDR3: CASSLAPGGPSNEQFF
DNA: TGTGCCAGCAGCCTCGCACCGGGAGGGCCTAGCAATGAGCAGTTCTTC

size: .
J: TRBJ2-1
D: TRBD2
V: TRBV9
CDR3: CASSPLGLAGGSSSYNEQFF
DNA: TGTGCCAGCAGCCCCCTGGGACTAGCGGGAGGGTCGAGCTCCTACAATGAGCAGTTCTTC

size: .
J: TRBJ1-5
D: .
V: TRBV27
CDR3: CASSFQGLFQPQHF
DNA: TGTGCCAGCAGTTTCCAGGGTTTGTTTCAGCCCCAGCATTTT

size: .
J: TRBJ1-5
D: TRBD1
V: TRBV5-8
CDR3: CASSADRVNQPQHF
DNA: TGTGCCAGCAGCGCGGACAGGGTTAATCAGCCCCAGCATTTT

size: .
J: TRBJ1-5
D: .
V: TRBV15
CDR3: CATREQTHQPQHF
DNA: TGTGCCACCAGGGAACAGACCCATCAGCCCCAGCATTTT

size: .
J: TRBJ1-5
D: .
V: TRBV6-5
CDR3: CASSTRQGNQPQHF
DNA: TGTGCCAGCAGCACACGACAGGGCAATCAGCCCCAGCATTTT

size: .
J: TRBJ2-3
D: TRBD1
V: TRBV5-4
CDR3: CASSRKDRFTDTQYF
DNA: TGTGCCAGCAGCCGCAAGGACAGGTTCACAGATACGCAGTATTTT

size: .
J: TRBJ1-5
D: TRBD1
V: TRBV20-1
CDR3: CSASRTGGYGNQPQHF
DNA: TGCAGTGCTAGTCGGACAGGGGGCTACGGCAATCAGCCCCAGCATTTT

size: .
J: TRBJ1-1
D: .
V: TRBV28
CDR3: CASSLPGVMNTEAFF
DNA: TGTGCCAGCAGTCTCCCCGGAGTAATGAACACTGAAGCTTTCTTT

size: .
J: TRBJ2-3
D: .
V: TRBV30
CDR3: CAWGAVGAGHTDTQYF
DNA: TGTGCCTGGGGTGCGGTGGGAGCGGGACACACAGATACGCAGTATTTT

size: .
J: TRBJ1-4
D: TRBD1
V: TRBV5-1
CDR3: CASSLDEGGARKLFF
DNA: TGCGCCAGCAGCTTGGATGAAGGGGGCGCGAGAAAACTGTTTTTT

size: .
J: TRBJ2-7
D: TRBD2
V: TRBV2
CDR3: CASRVASGPDYEQYF
DNA: TGTGCCAGCAGAGTGGCTAGCGGACCAGACTACGAGCAGTACTTC

size: .
J: TRBJ2-5
D: .
V: TRBV2
CDR3: CASGRSQETQYF
DNA: TGTGCCAGCGGGAGGTCCCAAGAGACCCAGTACTTC

size: .
J: TRBJ1-5
D: .
V: TRBV28
CDR3: CASKTGGSNQPQHF
DNA: TGTGCCAGCAAGACAGGAGGTAGCAATCAGCCCCAGCATTTT

size: few
J: TRBJ2-6
D: .
V: TRBV7-3
CDR3: CASSRTAGANVLTF
DNA: TGTGCCAGCAGCCGGACAGCTGGGGCCAACGTCCTGACTTTC

size: .
J: TRBJ2-5
D: .
V: TRBV9
CDR3: CASSVAITGPQETQYF
DNA: TGTGCCAGCAGCGTAGCGATAACAGGACCGCAAGAGACCCAGTACTTC

size: .
J: TRBJ1-5
D: .
V: TRBV5-5
CDR3: CASSFQGNQPQHF
DNA: TGTGCCAGCAGCTTCCAGGGCAATCAGCCCCAGCATTTT

size: .
J: TRBJ2-7
D: .
V: TRBV3-1/TRBV3-2
CDR3: CASSPTGFRYEQYF
DNA: TGTGCCAGCAGCCCGACCGGGTTCCGCTACGAGCAGTACTTC

size: .
J: TRBJ1-2
D: .
V: TRBV30
CDR3: CAWSVSGRGPYYGYTF
DNA: TGTGCCTGGAGTGTATCCGGGAGGGGTCCTTACTATGGCTACACCTTC

size: .
J: TRBJ2-1
D: TRBD2
V: TRBV7-2
CDR3: CASSLNRLAGLPYNEQFF
DNA: TGTGCCAGCAGTCTTAACCGACTAGCGGGACTTCCCTACAATGAGCAGTTCTTC

size: .
J: TRBJ2-5
D: TRBD2
V: TRBV29-1
CDR3: CSVGLAGGETQYF
DNA: TGCAGCGTAGGACTAGCGGGCGGAGAGACCCAGTACTTC

size: .
J: TRBJ2-1
D: TRBD2
V: TRBV7-3
CDR3: CASSSGTSGRPHSYNEQFF
DNA: TGTGCCAGCAGCTCCGGGACTAGCGGGAGGCCCCACTCCTACAATGAGCAGTTCTTC

size: .
J: TRBJ1-2
D: .
V: TRBV5-1
CDR3: CASRSWYSRDTFGYTF
DNA: TGCGCCAGCAGGTCATGGTATAGCCGGGACACATTTGGCTACACCTTC

size: .
J: TRBJ2-1
D: .
V: TRBV6-2/TRBV6-3
CDR3: CASSRTNYNEQFF
DNA: TGTGCCAGCAGTCGGACTAACTACAATGAGCAGTTCTTC

size: .
J: TRBJ2-7
D: TRBD2
V: TRBV7-9
CDR3: CASSLRPGGEQYF
DNA: TGTGCCAGCAGCCTCCGGCCCGGGGGGGAGCAGTACTTC

size: .
J: TRBJ2-1
D: TRBD2
V: TRBV25-1
CDR3: CASSESGLVGNEQFF
DNA: TGTGCCAGCAGTGAATCTGGACTAGTCGGTAATGAGCAGTTCTTC

size: .
J: TRBJ2-5
D: TRBD1
V: TRBV7-7
CDR3: CASSLAGTGQETQYF
DNA: TGTGCTAGCAGCTTAGCCGGGACAGGCCAAGAGACCCAGTACTTC

size: once
J: TRBJ2-1
D: TRBD1
V: TRBV19
CDR3: CASSTTGGVEQFF
DNA: TGTGCCAGTAGTACGACAGGGGGGGTCGAGCAGTTCTTC

size: few
J: TRBJ2-7
D: TRBD2
V: TRBV14
CDR3: CASSQGGTYEQYF
DNA: TGTGCCAGCAGCCAGGGAGGGACCTACGAGCAGTACTTC

size: .
J: TRBJ2-7
D: .
V: TRBV4-2
CDR3: CASSQDLGSYEQYF
DNA: TGTGCCAGCAGCCAAGATCTAGGCTCCTACGAGCAGTACTTC

size: .
J: TRBJ2-3
D: .
V: TRBV18
CDR3: CASSPPGIRNTDTQYF
DNA: TGTGCCAGCTCACCACCGGGCATCAGGAACACAGATACGCAGTATTTT